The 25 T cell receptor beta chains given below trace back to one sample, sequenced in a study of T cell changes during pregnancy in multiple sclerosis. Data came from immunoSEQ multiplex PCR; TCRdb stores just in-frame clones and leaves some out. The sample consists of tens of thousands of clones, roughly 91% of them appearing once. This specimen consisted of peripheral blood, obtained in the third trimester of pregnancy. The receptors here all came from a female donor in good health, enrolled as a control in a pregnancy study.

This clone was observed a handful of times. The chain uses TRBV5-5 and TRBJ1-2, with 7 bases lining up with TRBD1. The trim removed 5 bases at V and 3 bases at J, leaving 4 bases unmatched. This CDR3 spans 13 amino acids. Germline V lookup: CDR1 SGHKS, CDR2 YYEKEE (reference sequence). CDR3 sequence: CASRSDRYYGYTF. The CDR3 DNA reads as TGTGCCAGCAGATCGGACAGGTACTATGGCTACACCTTC.

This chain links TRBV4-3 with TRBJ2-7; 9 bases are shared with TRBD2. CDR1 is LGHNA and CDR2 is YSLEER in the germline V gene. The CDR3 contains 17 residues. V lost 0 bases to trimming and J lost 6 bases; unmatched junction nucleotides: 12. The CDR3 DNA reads TGCGCCAGCAGCCAAGACTTAGAGTTGGCGGGAGGGGCCGAGCAGTACTTC. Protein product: CASSQDLELAGGAEQYF.

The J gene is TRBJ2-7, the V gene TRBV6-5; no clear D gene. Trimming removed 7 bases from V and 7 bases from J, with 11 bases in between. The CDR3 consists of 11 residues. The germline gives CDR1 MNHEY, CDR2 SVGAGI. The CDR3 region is CASIRGTEQYF. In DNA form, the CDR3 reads TGTGCCAGCATCCGAGGTACTGAGCAGTACTTC.

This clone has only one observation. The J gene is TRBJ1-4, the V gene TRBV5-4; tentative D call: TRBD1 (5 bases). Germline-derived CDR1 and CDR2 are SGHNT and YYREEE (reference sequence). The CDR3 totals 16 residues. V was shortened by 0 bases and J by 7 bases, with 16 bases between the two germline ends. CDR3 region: CASSLGVAGSGEKLFF. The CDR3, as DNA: TGTGCCAGCAGCTTGGGGGTCGCAGGGTCGGGTGAAAAACTGTTTTTT.

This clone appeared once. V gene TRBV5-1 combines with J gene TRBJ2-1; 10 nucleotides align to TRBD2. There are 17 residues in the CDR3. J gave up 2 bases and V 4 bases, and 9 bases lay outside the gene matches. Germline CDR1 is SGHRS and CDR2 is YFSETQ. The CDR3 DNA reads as TGCGCCAGCAGCGTGGCTAGCGGGAGTTGGCCCTACAATGAGCAGTTCTTC. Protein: CASSVASGSWPYNEQFF. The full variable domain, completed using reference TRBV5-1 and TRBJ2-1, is KAGVTQTPRYLIKTRGQQVTLSCSPISGHRSVSWYQQTPGQGLQFLFEYFSETQRNKGNFPGRFSGRQFSNSRSEMNVSTLELGDSALYLCASSVASGSWPYNEQFFGPGTRLTVL.

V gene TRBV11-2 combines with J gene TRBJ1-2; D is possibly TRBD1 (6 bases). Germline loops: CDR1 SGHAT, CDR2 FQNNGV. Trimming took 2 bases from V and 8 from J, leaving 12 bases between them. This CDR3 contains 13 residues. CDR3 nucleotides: TGTGCCAGCAGCTTACAGCCAGGGGACGGCTACACCTTC. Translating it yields CASSLQPGDGYTF. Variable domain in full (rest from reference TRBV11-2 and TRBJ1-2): EAGVAQSPRYKIIEKRQSVAFWCNPISGHATLYWYQQILGQGPKLLIQFQNNGVVDDSQLPKDRFSAERLKGVDSTLKIQPAKLEDSAVYLCASSLQPGDGYTFGSGTRLTVV.

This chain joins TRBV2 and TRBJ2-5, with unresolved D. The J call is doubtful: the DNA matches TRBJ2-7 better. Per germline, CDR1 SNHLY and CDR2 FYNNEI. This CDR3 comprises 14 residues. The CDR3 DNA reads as TGTGCCAGCGGTTCGCCCACGGTCTCCTACGAGCAGTACTTC. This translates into CASGSPTVSYEQYF.

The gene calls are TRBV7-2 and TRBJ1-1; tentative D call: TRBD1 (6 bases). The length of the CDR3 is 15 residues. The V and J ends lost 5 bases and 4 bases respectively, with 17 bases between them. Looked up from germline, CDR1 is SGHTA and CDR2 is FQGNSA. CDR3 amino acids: CASSPAGGAGTEAFF. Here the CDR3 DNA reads TGTGCCAGCAGCCCGGCGGGGGGGGCGGGCACTGAAGCTTTCTTT.

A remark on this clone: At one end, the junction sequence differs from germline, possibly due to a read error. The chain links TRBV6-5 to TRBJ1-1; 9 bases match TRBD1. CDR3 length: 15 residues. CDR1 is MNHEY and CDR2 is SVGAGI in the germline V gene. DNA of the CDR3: TGTGCCAGCAGTTACTCCGGGACAGGGAACCCTGAAGCTTTCTTT. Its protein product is CASSYSGTGNPEAFF.

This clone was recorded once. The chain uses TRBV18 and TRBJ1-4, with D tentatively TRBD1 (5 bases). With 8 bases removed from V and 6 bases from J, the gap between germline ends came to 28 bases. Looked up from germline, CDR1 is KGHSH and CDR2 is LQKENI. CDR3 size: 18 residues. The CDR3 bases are TGTGCCAGCGGAACGACGAAGCCAGGGAAAATATCTGATGAAAAACTGTTTTTT. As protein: CASGTTKPGKISDEKLFF.

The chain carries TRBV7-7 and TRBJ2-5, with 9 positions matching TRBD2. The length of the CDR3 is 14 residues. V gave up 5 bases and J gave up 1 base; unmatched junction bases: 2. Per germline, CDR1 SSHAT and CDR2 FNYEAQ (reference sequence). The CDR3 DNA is TGTGCCAGCAGCCGACTAGCGGCCCAAGAGACCCAGTACTTC. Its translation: CASSRLAAQETQYF.

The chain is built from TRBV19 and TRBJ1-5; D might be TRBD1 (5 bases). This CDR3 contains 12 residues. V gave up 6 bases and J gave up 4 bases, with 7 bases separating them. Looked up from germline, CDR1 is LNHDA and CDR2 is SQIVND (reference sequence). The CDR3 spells CASSQGNQPQHF. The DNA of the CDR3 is TGTGCCAGTAGCCAGGGAAATCAGCCCCAGCATTTT.

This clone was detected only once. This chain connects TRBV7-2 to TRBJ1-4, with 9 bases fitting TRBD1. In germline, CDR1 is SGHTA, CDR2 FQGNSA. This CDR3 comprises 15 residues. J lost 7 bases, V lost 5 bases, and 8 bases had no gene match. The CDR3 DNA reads TGTGCCAGCAGCCCACAGGGGGCGCTTGGTGAAAAACTGTTTTTT. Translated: CASSPQGALGEKLFF.

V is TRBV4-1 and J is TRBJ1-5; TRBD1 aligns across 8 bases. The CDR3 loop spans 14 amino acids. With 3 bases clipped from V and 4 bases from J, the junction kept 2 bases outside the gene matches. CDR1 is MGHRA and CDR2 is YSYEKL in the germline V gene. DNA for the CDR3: TGCGCCAGCAGCCACCGACAGGGGAATCAGCCCCAGCATTTT. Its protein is CASSHRQGNQPQHF.

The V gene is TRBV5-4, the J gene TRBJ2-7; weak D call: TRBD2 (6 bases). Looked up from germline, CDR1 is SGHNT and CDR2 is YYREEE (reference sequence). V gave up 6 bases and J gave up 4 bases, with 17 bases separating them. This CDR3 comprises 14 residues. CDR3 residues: CASTRVSGSYEQYF. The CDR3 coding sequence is TGTGCCAGCACCCGGGTTAGCGGATCTTACGAGCAGTACTTC. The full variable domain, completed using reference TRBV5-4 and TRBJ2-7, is ETGVTQSPTHLIKTRGQQVTLRCSSQSGHNTVSWYQQALGQGPQFIFQYYREEENGRGNFPPRFSGLQFPNYSSELNVNALELDDSALYLCASTRVSGSYEQYFGPGTRLTVT.

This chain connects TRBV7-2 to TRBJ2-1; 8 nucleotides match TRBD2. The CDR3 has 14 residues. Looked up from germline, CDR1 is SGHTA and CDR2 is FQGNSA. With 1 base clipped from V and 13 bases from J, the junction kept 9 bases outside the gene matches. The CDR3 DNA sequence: TGTGCCAGCAGCTTAGAGAGCGGGGGACTAATCCAGTTCTTC. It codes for CASSLESGGLIQFF.

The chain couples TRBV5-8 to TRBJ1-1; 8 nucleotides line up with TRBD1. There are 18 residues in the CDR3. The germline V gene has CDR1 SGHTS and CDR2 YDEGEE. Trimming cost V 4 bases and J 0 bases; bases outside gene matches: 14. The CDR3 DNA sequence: TGTGCCAGCAGCATCGGGACAGGAGCCCTTCTTATGAACACTGAAGCTTTCTTT. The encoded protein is CASSIGTGALLMNTEAFF.

As DNA, the CDR3 is TGTGCCAGCAGACTCACCGGGACAGGGGGCTATGGCTACACCTTC. Translation: CASRLTGTGGYGYTF. The chain couples TRBV7-2 to TRBJ1-2, with TRBD1 matching over 11 bases. Germline loops: CDR1 SGHTA, CDR2 FQGNSA. The CDR3 runs to 15 residues. The ends lost 6 bases at V and 4 bases at J; junction bases unmatched: 7.

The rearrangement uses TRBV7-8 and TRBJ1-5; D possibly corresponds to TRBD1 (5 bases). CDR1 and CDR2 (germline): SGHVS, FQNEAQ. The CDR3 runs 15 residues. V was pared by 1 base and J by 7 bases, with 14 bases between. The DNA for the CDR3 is TGTGCCAGCAGCTTAGTTCAGGGTTTGAACCAGCCCCAGCATTTT. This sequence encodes CASSLVQGLNQPQHF.

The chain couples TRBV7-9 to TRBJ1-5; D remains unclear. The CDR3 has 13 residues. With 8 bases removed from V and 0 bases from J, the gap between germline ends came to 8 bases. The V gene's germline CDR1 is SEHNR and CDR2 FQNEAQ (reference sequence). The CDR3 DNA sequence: TGTGCCAGCTGCAGCGGTAGCAATCAGCCCCAGCATTTT. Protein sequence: CASCSGSNQPQHF.

The CDR3 DNA reads TGTGCCAGCAGCTTAAGCCCCGAGCAGCCCCAGCATTTT. It codes for CASSLSPEQPQHF. V and J are TRBV11-2 and TRBJ1-5, with D uncertain. Trimming removed 2 bases from V and 7 bases from J, with 9 bases in between. The CDR3 length is 13 residues. Per the germline V gene, CDR1 is SGHAT and CDR2 is FQNNGV.

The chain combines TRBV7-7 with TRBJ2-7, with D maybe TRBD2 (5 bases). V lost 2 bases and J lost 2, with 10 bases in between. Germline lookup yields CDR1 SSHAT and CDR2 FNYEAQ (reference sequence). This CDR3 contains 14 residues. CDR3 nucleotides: TGTGCCAGCAGCTTATCCTCCGGGACCTACGAGCAGTACTTC. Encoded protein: CASSLSSGTYEQYF.

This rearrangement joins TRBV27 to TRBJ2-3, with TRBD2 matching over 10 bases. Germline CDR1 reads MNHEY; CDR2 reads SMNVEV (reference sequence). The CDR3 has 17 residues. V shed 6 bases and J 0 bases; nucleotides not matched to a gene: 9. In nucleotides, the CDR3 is TGTGCCAGCAGGCCCTCAGCGGGGGGGTTGAGCACAGATACGCAGTATTTT. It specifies CASRPSAGGLSTDTQYF.

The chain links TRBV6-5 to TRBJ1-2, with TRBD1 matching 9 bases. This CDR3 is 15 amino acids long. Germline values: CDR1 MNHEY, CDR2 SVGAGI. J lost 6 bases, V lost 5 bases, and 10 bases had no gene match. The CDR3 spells CASSTGGTGFNGYTF. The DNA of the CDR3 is TGTGCCAGCAGTACGGGGGGGACAGGGTTCAATGGCTACACCTTC.

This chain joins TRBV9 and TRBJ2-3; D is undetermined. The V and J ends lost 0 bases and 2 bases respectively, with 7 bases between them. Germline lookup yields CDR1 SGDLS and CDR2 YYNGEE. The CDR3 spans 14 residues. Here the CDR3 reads CASSVEYYTDTQYF. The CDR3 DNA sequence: TGTGCCAGCAGCGTAGAGTACTACACAGATACGCAGTATTTT.